Listed below are T cell receptor beta chains from one sample, sequenced in a study of radiotherapy plus CTLA-4 blockade in lung cancer. Assay used: immunoSEQ multiplex PCR; TCRdb lists only in-frame clones, some missing. Among tens of thousands of clones listed, roughly four fifths were seen once. The sequencing here drew on peripheral blood, taken from a patient treated with radiotherapy plus ipilimumab. The receptor set was obtained from a human donor with non-small cell lung cancer who had stable disease on radiotherapy plus ipilimumab. The CDR3 runs from the conserved cysteine through the conserved F or W. D genes are given only for firm matches. Not all rows give a size; the values are once, few, many and, for expanded clones, a class.

D gene	clone size	V gene	J gene	CDR3 protein	CDR3 DNA
TRBD2	few	TRBV6-8	TRBJ2-1	CASSRTSGGAHEQFF	TGTGCCAGCAGCCGAACTAGCGGGGGGGCCCATGAGCAGTTCTTC
NA	NA	TRBV5-4	TRBJ2-5	CASSSDETQYF	TGTGCCAGCAGCTCCGATGAGACCCAGTACTTC
NA	NA	TRBV5-1	TRBJ2-5	CASSLEGWGQETQYF	TGCGCCAGCAGCTTGGAGGGTTGGGGGCAAGAGACCCAGTACTTC
NA	NA	TRBV27	TRBJ2-1	CASSLLGGTDEQFF	TGTGCCAGCAGTTTATTGGGGGGCACGGATGAGCAGTTCTTC
NA	NA	TRBV25-1	TRBJ2-7	CASSSPGSRTYEQYF	TGTGCCAGCAGCTCGCCGGGGTCCCGAACCTACGAGCAGTACTTC
NA	once	TRBV2	TRBJ1-6	CASNPPDGLNNSPLHF	TGTGCCAGCAACCCCCCAGACGGGCTAAATAATTCACCCCTCCACTTT
NA	once	TRBV9	TRBJ2-1	CASSPETGGLRNEQFF	TGTGCCAGCAGCCCAGAGACAGGCGGCCTCAGGAATGAGCAGTTCTTC
NA	NA	TRBV7-9	TRBJ1-4	CASSPPGGVSNEKLFF	TGTGCCAGCAGCCCCCCTGGAGGGGTATCTAATGAAAAACTGTTTTTT
NA	NA	TRBV27	TRBJ2-2	CASSPPEGTGELFF	TGTGCCAGCAGTCCCCCTGAAGGGACCGGGGAGCTGTTTTTT
NA	NA	TRBV6-5	TRBJ2-5	CASSYDLETQYF	TGTGCCAGCAGTTACGATTTAGAGACCCAGTACTTC
NA	once	TRBV5-6	TRBJ2-2	CASSSRQPTGELFF	TGTGCCAGCAGCTCCCGACAGCCCACCGGGGAGCTGTTTTTT
TRBD1	NA	TRBV30	TRBJ1-1	CAWTRGDRGRKNTEAFF	TGTGCCTGGACCCGCGGGGACAGGGGGAGAAAAAACACTGAAGCTTTCTTT
NA	NA	TRBV2	TRBJ1-2	CASSEAGHGYTF	TGTGCCAGCAGTGAAGCGGGGCATGGCTACACCTTC
NA	NA	TRBV29-1	TRBJ2-3	CSAGALGLGGSTDTQYF	TGCAGCGCCGGGGCATTGGGTTTAGGGGGTTCGACAGATACGCAGTATTTT
NA	NA	TRBV7-8	TRBJ1-2	CASSPGGGGRGGYTF	TGTGCCAGCAGCCCCGGGGGCGGAGGACGGGGTGGCTACACCTTC
NA	NA	TRBV2	TRBJ1-2	CASKGEGVGGYTF	TGTGCCAGCAAGGGAGAAGGGGTAGGTGGCTACACCTTC
TRBD2	NA	TRBV10-3	TRBJ2-2	CAISEPTQREDTGELFF	TGTGCCATCAGTGAGCCCACCCAGCGGGAGGACACCGGGGAGCTGTTTTTT
TRBD1	NA	TRBV4-1	TRBJ1-5	CASSLMGQGGNQPQHF	TGCGCCAGCAGCCTCATGGGACAGGGTGGCAATCAGCCCCAGCATTTT
NA	few	TRBV28	TRBJ1-1	CASRGRPEAFF	TGTGCCAGCAGGGGGAGGCCTGAAGCTTTCTTT
NA	once	TRBV7-2	TRBJ1-4	CASSRGTSANEKLFF	TGTGCCAGCAGCCGGGGGACTTCTGCTAATGAAAAACTGTTTTTT
TRBD2	NA	TRBV11-2	TRBJ2-5	CASSLDRSVGGAETQYF	TGTGCCAGCAGCTTAGATAGATCGGTCGGGGGGGCCGAGACCCAGTACTTC
NA	NA	TRBV5-1	TRBJ2-3	CASSLEGSVADTQYF	TGCGCCAGCAGCTTGGAGGGTTCGGTGGCAGATACGCAGTATTTT
NA	NA	TRBV6-5	TRBJ2-2	CASSRDTANTGELFF	TGTGCCAGCAGTAGAGACACCGCGAACACCGGGGAGCTGTTTTTT
TRBD1	NA	TRBV7-2	TRBJ2-2	CASSPLGTATGELFF	TGTGCCAGCAGCCCACTTGGGACAGCAACCGGGGAGCTGTTTTTT
NA	NA	TRBV20-1	TRBJ2-7	CSAKEHYEQYF	TGCAGTGCTAAGGAGCACTACGAGCAGTACTTC
TRBD1	NA	TRBV23-1	TRBJ1-5	CASSQLTTGGSNQPQHF	TGCGCCAGCAGTCAGCTAACTACAGGGGGAAGCAATCAGCCCCAGCATTTT
TRBD1	NA	TRBV28	TRBJ1-4	CASRRQGAHEKLFF	TGTGCCAGCAGAAGACAGGGGGCGCATGAAAAACTGTTTTTT
NA	NA	TRBV11-2	TRBJ1-2	CASSRLSLRGGYTF	TGTGCCAGCAGCCGTCTTTCCCTAAGAGGTGGCTACACCTTC
NA	NA	TRBV7-8	TRBJ1-4	CASSLTGTATNEKLFF	TGTGCCAGCAGCTTAACAGGGACTGCAACTAATGAAAAACTGTTTTTT
TRBD1	NA	TRBV18	TRBJ1-1	CASSSNGQGDTEAFF	TGTGCCAGCTCATCTAATGGACAGGGGGACACTGAAGCTTTCTTT
TRBD1	few	TRBV6-5	TRBJ1-1	CASSYLRDRGNEAFF	TGTGCCAGCAGTTACTTGCGGGACAGGGGGAATGAAGCTTTCTTT